Listed here are 13 T cell receptor beta chains from one sample, sequenced in a study of lymphopenia after photon versus proton radiotherapy. Only in-frame clones appear in the TCRdb table, and some are missing; sequencing was by immunoSEQ multiplex PCR. The table records 30,000 to 35,000 clones, roughly 89% of them present only once. Sequencing used peripheral blood, obtained from a patient treated with proton-based radiotherapy. Receptor source: a woman aged 70-85 years with pancreatic cancer. Some clones in this sample may be carry-over from other donors' samples.

This sequence joins TRBV6-6 and TRBJ1-1; D uncertain. The CDR3 consists of 15 residues. V was cut by 5 bases and J by 7 bases, with 20 bases left in between. CDR1 and CDR2 from the germline V gene are MNHNY and SVGAGI (reference sequence). The CDR3: CASSTPPPREVEAFF. CDR3 DNA: TGTGCCAGCAGTACCCCACCACCCCGGGAAGTTGAAGCTTTCTTT.

The rearrangement links TRBV7-2 to TRBJ2-1, with TRBD2 identical over 11 bases. CDR3 length equals 15 residues. Germline values: CDR1 SGHTA, CDR2 FQGNSA. Trimming removed 7 bases from V and 4 bases from J; junction bases left unmatched: 6. The CDR3 DNA reads as TGTGCCAGCAACCCGGGACTAGCGGAATACAATGAGCAGTTCTTC. This codes for CASNPGLAEYNEQFF. Combining the CDR3 with reference TRBV7-2 and TRBJ2-1 gives the whole variable domain GAGVSQSPSNKVTEKGKDVELRCDPISGHTALYWYRQSLGQGLEFLIYFQGNSAPDKSGLPSDRFSAERTGGSVSTLTIQRTQQEDSAVYLCASNPGLAEYNEQFFGPGTRLTVL.

This sequence joins TRBV10-3 and TRBJ2-5; D is undetermined. V shed 2 bases and J shed 5 bases, with 12 bases lying between them. Germline loops: CDR1 ENHRY, CDR2 SYGVKD. The CDR3 length is 14 residues. The CDR3 loop reads CAISEPKSRETQYF. For the CDR3, the DNA is TGTGCCATCAGTGAGCCCAAGAGTAGGGAGACCCAGTACTTC.

The rearrangement uses TRBV29-1 and TRBJ1-1; 8 nucleotides agree with TRBD1. Germline trimming cut 6 bases from V and 4 bases from J; bases unmatched to any gene: 4. This CDR3 has 12 residues. Per germline, CDR1 SQVTM and CDR2 ANQGSEA. CDR3 residues: CSVRGTGTEAFF. In nucleotides, the CDR3 is TGCAGCGTCCGGGGGACAGGCACTGAAGCTTTCTTT.

This clone appeared a few times. The chain carries TRBV6-1 and TRBJ1-2, with D possibly being TRBD1 (5 bases). The CDR3 sequence is 15 residues long. The V gene lost 2 bases and the J gene lost 2 bases, with 12 bases spanning the gap. Germline-derived CDR1 and CDR2 are MNHNS and SASEGT. Here the CDR3 reads CASSERGVGNYGYTF. Written as DNA, the CDR3 is TGTGCCAGCAGTGAACGGGGGGTGGGAAACTATGGCTACACCTTC.

V is TRBV7-9 and J is TRBJ1-4, with a tentative D call TRBD1 (5 bases). Germline-derived CDR1 and CDR2 are SEHNR and FQNEAQ (reference sequence). Trimming removed 5 bases from V and 8 bases from J, with 15 bases in between. The CDR3 runs 14 residues. CDR3 in DNA: TGTGCCAGCAGCCCGGCTGCAGGGATCGAAAAACTGTTTTTT. The encoded protein is CASSPAAGIEKLFF.

This chain uses TRBV30 with TRBJ2-5, with 7 bases lining up with TRBD2. Germline V lookup: CDR1 GTSNPN, CDR2 SVGIG (reference sequence). J was trimmed by 4 bases and V by 3 bases; bases with no gene match: 8. This CDR3 comprises 14 residues. This CDR3 is CAWSRTSPPETQYF. DNA of the CDR3: TGTGCCTGGAGCCGGACTAGTCCCCCAGAGACCCAGTACTTC.

The rearrangement links TRBV29-1 to TRBJ2-3, with 7 positions matching TRBD2. The CDR3 length is 14 residues. Germline lookup yields CDR1 SQVTM and CDR2 ANQGSEA. Trimming removed 3 bases from V and 5 bases from J; junction bases left unmatched: 8. The CDR3 protein is CSVDASGGGDTQYF. As DNA, the CDR3 is TGCAGCGTTGATGCTAGCGGTGGGGGAGATACGCAGTATTTT.

The rearrangement links TRBV19 to TRBJ2-3; 7 bases are a match to TRBD2. Germline V gene lookup returns CDR1 LNHDA and CDR2 SQIVND (reference sequence). V shed 0 bases, J shed 3 bases, and the junction held 3 bases outside the gene matches. This CDR3 contains 15 residues. The DNA of the CDR3 is TGTGCCAGTAGTATAGATCACGGGAGGACAGATACGCAGTATTTT. As protein: CASSIDHGRTDTQYF.

This rearrangement joins TRBV19 to TRBJ2-1; 9 nucleotides align to TRBD2. The trim removed 3 bases at V and 7 bases at J, leaving 7 bases unmatched. The CDR3 has 15 amino acids. The germline gives CDR1 LNHDA, CDR2 SQIVND (reference sequence). CDR3 coding DNA: TGTGCCAGTAGTATCACGGGACTAGCAACGAATGAGCAGTTCTTC. Amino acids: CASSITGLATNEQFF.

The genes are TRBV6-1 and TRBJ1-3, with D unresolved. V lost 10 bases, J lost 0 bases, and 13 bases lay in between. CDR3 length equals 14 residues. From germline, CDR1 is MNHNS and CDR2 SASEGT. The CDR3 here is CATRSTNSGNTIYF. The DNA for the CDR3 is TGTGCCACACGTAGCACGAACTCTGGAAACACCATATATTTT.

This chain links TRBV9 with TRBJ1-4; 9 bases agree with TRBD1. CDR1 SGDLS and CDR2 YYNGEE come from the germline V gene. The CDR3 has 19 residues. V dropped 0 bases and J dropped 4; count of bases not matched to a gene: 13. The DNA of the CDR3 is TGTGCCAGCAGCGTAGGAGCAACAGGGGGCTGGGGTTATAATGAAAAACTGTTTTTT. This gives the protein CASSVGATGGWGYNEKLFF.

CDR3 loop: CAWNVQGAYSNYGYTF. CDR3 bases: TGTGCCTGGAACGTTCAGGGGGCTTATTCTAACTATGGCTACACCTTC. This chain joins TRBV30 and TRBJ1-2; 8 bases are shared with TRBD1. Germline values: CDR1 GTSNPN, CDR2 SVGIG (reference sequence). The CDR3 is made up of 16 amino acids. Trimming removed 4 bases from V and 0 bases from J; junction bases left unmatched: 10. The variable domain in full, with the rest retrieved from reference TRBV30 and TRBJ1-2, is SQTIHQWPATLVQPVGSPLSLECTVEGTSNPNLYWYRQAAGRGLQLLFYSVGIGQISSEVPQNLSASRPQDRQFILSSKKLLLSDSGFYLCAWNVQGAYSNYGYTFGSGTRLTVV.